A selection of T cell receptor beta chains follows, all from one sample in a study of blood T cell repertoires in COVID-19. TCRdb's table, derived via immunoSEQ multiplex PCR, lists solely in-frame clones and lacks some. Among fewer than 120,000 clones listed, 88% were seen once. Specimen: peripheral blood. Source of these receptors: a woman aged 50 to 65 with acute or convalescent COVID-19. Both conserved end residues are part of each CDR3. D genes are given only for firm matches. Clone size is stated in some rows and not others, as once, few, many or a class when expanded.

D	size	V	length	J	DNA	CDR3
TRBD1	-	TRBV9	14	TRBJ2-2	TGTGCCAGCAGCGGGGACAGGTCTTTTAGGGAGCTGTTTTTT	CASSGDRSFRELFF
TRBD2	-	TRBV7-3	23	TRBJ2-3	TGTGCCAGCAGCTTAAGGACAGGCGGGGGTAGCGGGAGGAGAGCAGCGTCCACAGATACGCAGTATTTT	CASSLRTGGGSGRRAASTDTQYF
TRBD2	-	TRBV10-3	13	TRBJ2-1	TGTGCCACCGGGGGGGACTCCAGGCGGTCCAAGTTCTTC	CATGGDSRRSKFF
TRBD1	-	TRBV18	15	TRBJ2-3	TGTGCCAGCTCGCCTCAGGGGGCGCGGACAGATACGCAGTATTTT	CASSPQGARTDTQYF
TRBD2	-	TRBV18	14	TRBJ2-7	TGTGCCAGCTCACCACCGACGGGAGGAAGAGAGCAGTACTTC	CASSPPTGGREQYF
TRBD2	-	TRBV28	14	TRBJ2-7	TGTGCCAGCAGTCGAGCGGGAGGGTCCTACGAGCAGTACTTC	CASSRAGGSYEQYF
TRBD2	few	TRBV9	16	TRBJ2-5	TGTGCCAGCAGCGTAGTCGGAGCGGGAGGGGGAGAGACCCAGTACTTC	CASSVVGAGGGETQYF
TRBD1	few	TRBV10-1	15	TRBJ1-2	TGCGCCAGCAGTGAGTCCGTGACAGGGGTATTGGGCTACACCTTC	CASSESVTGVLGYTF
TRBD2	-	TRBV4-2	16	TRBJ2-1	TGTGCCAGCAGCCAAGCTGGGGCTAGCGGAAACAATGAGCAGTTCTTC	CASSQAGASGNNEQFF
-	-	TRBV5-1	14	TRBJ2-5	TGCGCCAGCAGCTTTGGGGGCGGCGAGAAGACCCAGTACTTC	CASSFGGGEKTQYF
TRBD1	-	TRBV7-9	15	TRBJ2-7	TGTGCCAGCAGCTCTCCGACAGGGGGCTCCTACGAGCAGTACTTC	CASSSPTGGSYEQYF
TRBD1	-	TRBV4-2	17	TRBJ2-5	TGTGCCAGCAGCGTTGGGGGACAGGGAACGAGTCAAGAGACCCAGTACTTC	CASSVGGQGTSQETQYF
-	-	TRBV6-1	15	TRBJ2-7	TGTGCCAGCAGTGACCAGGGGAGACGGGTCTACGAGCAGTACTTC	CASSDQGRRVYEQYF
-	-	TRBV11-2	15	TRBJ2-3	TGTGCCAGCAGCTTAGCAGGTCCTAGCACAGATACGCAGTATTTT	CASSLAGPSTDTQYF
TRBD2	once	TRBV19	17	TRBJ2-2	TGTGCCAGTAGTATTAGGGGACTAGCGGGGACCTCCGGGGAGCTGTTTTTT	CASSIRGLAGTSGELFF
TRBD1	-	TRBV30	17	TRBJ1-1	TGTGCCTGGAGTGTAGGTGACAGGGTTTATATGAACACTGAAGCTTTCTTT	CAWSVGDRVYMNTEAFF
-	-	TRBV4-1	14	TRBJ2-5	TGCGCCAGCAGCCAAGACCAGGATCAAGAGACCCAGTACTTC	CASSQDQDQETQYF
-	-	TRBV10-3	12	TRBJ1-4	TGTGCCATCAGTGAGCAGGATGAAAAACTGTTTTTT	CAISEQDEKLFF
TRBD1	-	TRBV6-5	15	TRBJ1-3	TGTGCCAGCAGAACCGGGACAGGGGCTGGAAACACCATATATTTT	CASRTGTGAGNTIYF
TRBD1	-	TRBV6-5	14	TRBJ2-7	TGTGCCAGCAGGCCCGGGACAGGGGCATACGAGCAGTACTTC	CASRPGTGAYEQYF
-	-	TRBV5-1	16	TRBJ2-1	TGCGCCAGCAGCCCAGAAGGGACTGGTTCTCTTAATGAGCAGTTCTTC	CASSPEGTGSLNEQFF
TRBD1	-	TRBV19	14	TRBJ1-3	TGTGCCAGTAGTACGGACAGGGGGAGAAACACCATATATTTT	CASSTDRGRNTIYF
-	-	TRBV19	16	TRBJ1-5	TGTGCCAGTAGTATACTCAAGGGCCCGGCGGGTCAGCCCCAGCATTTT	CASSILKGPAGQPQHF
-	once	TRBV15	16	TRBJ1-5	TGTGCCACCAGCAGATCTCGACTAAATAGCAATCAGCCCCAGCATTTT	CATSRSRLNSNQPQHF
-	-	TRBV7-2	17	TRBJ2-2	TGTGCCAGCAGCTTCCAAAGGGGCGGAGTGGGGACCGGGGAGCTGTTTTTT	CASSFQRGGVGTGELFF
TRBD1	-	TRBV27	17	TRBJ2-6	TGTGCCAGCAGATCAGACAGGGAAAATACTGGGGCCAACGTCCTGACTTTC	CASRSDRENTGANVLTF
TRBD1	-	TRBV29-1	14	TRBJ2-5	TGCAGCGTTGGGACAGGCAGGGGCCCTGGGGCCCAGTACTTC	CSVGTGRGPGAQYF
-	-	TRBV7-9	14	TRBJ1-3	TGTGCCAGCAGCCAACAGGGCTCCGGAAACACCATATATTTT	CASSQQGSGNTIYF
-	many	TRBV20-1	16	TRBJ2-1	TGCAGTGCTAGTTCGGGGTCGGGAAACCCTAACAATGAGCAGTTCTTC	CSASSGSGNPNNEQFF
TRBD1	-	TRBV5-1	16	TRBJ2-5	TGCGCCAGCAGCTGGGGGACAGGGGTAGCCCAAGAGACCCAGTACTTC	CASSWGTGVAQETQYF
TRBD1	-	TRBV2	14	TRBJ1-2	TGTGCCAGCAGTAGGGACAGGGGCAACTATGGCTACACCTTC	CASSRDRGNYGYTF
-	-	TRBV29-1	13	TRBJ1-3	TGCAGCGTTGGACTGGGCTCTGGAAACACCATATATTTT	CSVGLGSGNTIYF
TRBD1	-	TRBV3-1/TRBV3-2	14	TRBJ2-1	TGTGCCAGCAGTCGGACAGGGGCCCACAATGAGCAGTTCTTC	CASSRTGAHNEQFF
-	-	TRBV28	16	TRBJ1-6	TGTGCCAGCAGTTTACGGAGCAAGGTGGATAATTCACCCCTCCACTTT	CASSLRSKVDNSPLHF
TRBD1	-	TRBV6-6	16	TRBJ1-4	TGTGCCAGCAGTTACTGGACAGGGGGCGGGAATGAAAAACTGTTTTTT	CASSYWTGGGNEKLFF
TRBD1	-	TRBV18	15	TRBJ2-1	TGTGCCAGCTCGCTTGGACAGGGGGCCCGTCATGAGCAGTTCTTC	CASSLGQGARHEQFF
TRBD2	-	TRBV24-1	15	TRBJ2-1	TGTGCCACCAGTGATACGTCTAGCGGGAGGAATGAGCAGTTCTTC	CATSDTSSGRNEQFF